This TCR beta chain comes out of a study of T cell changes during pregnancy in multiple sclerosis. CDR1 SGHVS and CDR2 FQNEAQ come from the germline V gene. The CDR3 spans 14 residues. V gave up 5 bases and J gave up 4 bases; unmatched junction bases: 6. Sequencing used immunoSEQ multiplex PCR; TCRdb keeps in-frame clones, though not all of them. This table has about 99,000 clones, about 90% appearing once. Specimen: peripheral blood, collected after pregnancy. The chain combines TRBV7-8 with TRBJ2-5; 8 bases align to TRBD1. The TCR was taken from a female donor with multiple sclerosis, enrolled in a pregnancy study. CDR3 amino acids: CASSTTGGRETQYF. CDR3 nucleotides: TGTGCCAGCAGCACCACAGGGGGGAGAGAGACCCAGTACTTC.